What follows describes a single TCR beta chain. The data stem from a study of cytomegalovirus exposure and HLA in healthy donors. The study ran its PCR with 60 Vbeta and 13 Jbeta primers. Profiled with immunoSEQ multiplex PCR; TCRdb holds only in-frame clones, not every one. The table records roughly 140,000 clones, around 82% of them present only once. The source is a woman aged 35 to 49 in good health and CMV-seropositive. Sequencing input: PBMCs.

The CDR3, as DNA: TGTGCCAGCTCACTAGCGGGACCCTACGAGCAGTACTTC. Translation: CASSLAGPYEQYF. J is TRBJ2-5 and V is TRBV6-1, with 10 bases aligning to TRBD2. The J call may be faulty, since TRBJ2-7 better matches the DNA end. The CDR3 extends over 13 amino acids. CDR1 and CDR2 from the germline V gene are MNHNS and SASEGT.